What follows are 10 T cell receptor beta chains derived from one specimen sequenced in a study of identical twins. TCRdb fed the 5' RACE reads into MiXCR, producing one record per CDR3 protein. Of 400,000 to 550,000 distinct CDR3 sequences listed, roughly 26% are singletons. The sample also formed part of further work on T cells expressing NK-cell markers.

The specimen sequenced was CD4+ T cells sorted from blood. All receptors come from a young woman in good health.

V gene TRBV12-3 or TRBV12-4 combines with J gene TRBJ2-1, with TRBD1 identical over 7 bases. V was pared by 6 bases and J by 3 bases, with 11 bases of the junction left unmatched. CDR3 size: 16 residues. This CDR3 is CASRLDDWTGYNEQFF. CDR3 DNA: TGTGCCAGCAGATTGGACGACTGGACAGGCTACAATGAGCAGTTCTTC.

The chain carries TRBV20-1 and TRBJ2-1, with TRBD1 identical over 9 bases. The V gene's germline CDR1 is DFQATT and CDR2 SNEGSKA (reference sequence). The junction had 4 bases not matched to a gene; V was cut back by 1 base and J by 6 bases. This CDR3 comprises 14 residues. The CDR3 nucleotides are TGCAGTGCTAGAGGGGGACAGGGCTTCAATGAGCAGTTCTTC. It is translated as CSARGGQGFNEQFF.

The chain employs TRBV9 and TRBJ2-7, with 7 bases fitting TRBD2. The germline CDR1 and CDR2 sequences are SGDLS and YYNGEE. The CDR3 is made up of 15 amino acids. Trimming removed 4 bases from V and 4 bases from J; junction bases left unmatched: 11. The DNA for the CDR3 is TGTGCCAGCAGCCCCCTCGCGGGAGAGCAATACGAGCAGTACTTC. Encoded protein: CASSPLAGEQYEQYF.

This chain connects TRBV5-6 to TRBJ2-1, with 9 bases that match TRBD2. The junction had 4 bases not matched to a gene; V was cut back by 2 bases and J by 4 bases. The CDR3 extends over 15 amino acids. The germline V gene has CDR1 SGHDT and CDR2 YYEEEE. CDR3 loop: CASSFGLALYNEQFF. Written as DNA, the CDR3 is TGTGCCAGCAGCTTTGGACTAGCGCTATACAATGAGCAGTTCTTC.

This clonotype has at least ten counts. V gene TRBV12-3 or TRBV12-4 combines with J gene TRBJ2-3; D is uncertain. The CDR3 sequence is 13 residues long. V dropped 6 bases and J dropped 2 bases, with 9 bases sitting between them. The CDR3 DNA follows: TGTGCCAGCAGGGACGGTTACACAGATACGCAGTATTTT. Its translation: CASRDGYTDTQYF.

This clonotype has just a few counts. J is TRBJ2-1 and V is TRBV5-1; 8 bases are shared with TRBD2. J was trimmed by 7 bases and V by 2 bases; bases with no gene match: 8. Germline loops: CDR1 SGHRS, CDR2 YFSETQ. This CDR3 is built from 15 residues. DNA of the CDR3: TGCGCCAGCAGCTTTCTGAGCGGGAGAGGGAATGAGCAGTTCTTC. It yields the protein CASSFLSGRGNEQFF.

This clonotype was seen only a few times. This chain links TRBV20-1 with TRBJ2-2, with D possibly being TRBD2 (6 bases). Trimming left V 1 base short and J 4 bases short, with 16 bases between. Germline CDR1 DFQATT, CDR2 SNEGSKA (reference sequence). The CDR3 covers 16 residues. The CDR3 region is CSARGEDLGGTGELFF. Here the CDR3 DNA reads TGCAGTGCTAGAGGCGAAGACCTGGGGGGCACCGGGGAGCTGTTTTTT.

The gene calls are TRBV12-3 or TRBV12-4 and TRBJ2-3; TRBD2 agrees at 7 bases. Trimming removed 8 bases from V and 1 base from J; junction bases left unmatched: 6. CDR3 length equals 14 residues. The CDR3 is CASADTSGTDTQYF. CDR3 in DNA: TGTGCCAGCGCTGATACTAGCGGCACAGATACGCAGTATTTT.

This clonotype turned up a few times. This chain connects TRBV20-1 to TRBJ2-1, with unresolved D. CDR1 and CDR2 (germline): DFQATT, SNEGSKA (reference sequence). The CDR3 totals 14 residues. V was shortened by 5 bases and J by 10 bases, with 21 bases between the two germline ends. CDR3 amino acids: CSASADWGVNEQFF. CDR3 bases: TGCAGTGCTTCCGCAGACTGGGGTGTCAACGAGCAGTTCTTC.

The J gene is TRBJ2-7, the V gene TRBV29-1; D is perhaps TRBD2 (7 bases). CDR3 length: 17 amino acids. The germline V gene has CDR1 SQVTM and CDR2 ANQGSEA. V gave up 4 bases and J gave up 3 bases, with 25 bases separating them. The CDR3 DNA reads as TGCAGCGTTGCCCACGAGGGGGTGGGCGGGAGAATCTACGAGCAGTACTTC. It is translated as CSVAHEGVGGRIYEQYF.